The 11 T cell receptor beta chains given below trace back to one sample, sequenced in a study of shared clonotypes between healthy human individuals. Measured with immunoSEQ multiplex PCR; TCRdb has only the in-frame clones, and not every one. Here the sample spans around 700,000 clones, roughly 70% being singletons. What was sequenced was memory CD4+ T cells sorted from blood. Subset: CD45RA-negative fraction. All receptors come from a woman aged 25 to 39 in good health.

The chain joins TRBV5-1 to TRBJ2-7; unclear D gene. The V end lost 4 bases, the J end lost 6 bases, and 17 bases lay between the germline ends. CDR3 length equals 14 residues. The V gene's germline CDR1 is SGHRS and CDR2 YFSETQ. The CDR3 protein is CASSPHNRVGEQYF. CDR3 bases: TGCGCCAGCAGCCCCCACAACCGGGTGGGCGAGCAGTACTTC.

A remark on this clone: Additional DNA sequences in this sample encode the identical CDR3. V usage is TRBV5-1 and J usage is TRBJ2-3; 15 bases are shared with TRBD2. CDR1 and CDR2 from the germline V gene are SGHRS and YFSETQ. The CDR3 has 16 amino acids. Trimming removed 5 bases from V and 3 bases from J; junction bases left unmatched: 4. For the CDR3, the DNA is TGCGCCAGCAGTTCGGGGACTAGCGGGAGGACAGATACGCAGTATTTT. It translates to CASSSGTSGRTDTQYF.

This chain joins TRBV30 and TRBJ2-5; 7 positions agree with TRBD2. CDR3 length: 12 residues. Trimming at V came to 4 bases and at J to 2 bases, leaving 1 base not matched to a gene. From germline, CDR1 is GTSNPN and CDR2 SVGIG (reference sequence). The CDR3 DNA reads as TGTGCCTGGACTAGCGGTCAAGAGACCCAGTACTTC. It encodes CAWTSGQETQYF.

This clone was detected a few times. The V call is TRBV28, the J call TRBJ1-2; 7 nucleotides line up with TRBD1. With 8 bases clipped from V and 0 bases from J, the junction kept 15 bases outside the gene matches. The germline V gene has CDR1 MDHEN and CDR2 SYDVKM. The CDR3 is 17 residues long. The CDR3 nucleotides read TGTGCCAGCCGAAAAGCCGGGACAGCAGCTTCTAACTATGGCTACACCTTC. This codes for CASRKAGTAASNYGYTF.

V gene TRBV6-5 combines with J gene TRBJ2-3; D might be TRBD1 (5 bases). The CDR3 is 15 residues long. Germline-derived CDR1 and CDR2 are MNHEY and SVGAGI. Trimming removed 6 bases from V and 0 bases from J, with 13 bases in between. CDR3: CASRPDWGSTDTQYF. In DNA, the CDR3 is TGTGCCAGCAGGCCAGATTGGGGCAGCACAGATACGCAGTATTTT.

The chain recombines TRBV6-1 with TRBJ2-1; no reliable D call. The CDR3 consists of 12 residues. Looked up from germline, CDR1 is MNHNS and CDR2 is SASEGT. V was shortened by 7 bases and J by 3 bases, with 7 bases between the two germline ends. CDR3 nucleotide sequence: TGTGCCAGCACCCGAGGCTACAATGAGCAGTTCTTC. Translating it yields CASTRGYNEQFF.

As concerns this clone: A read error may be the cause here, since a much bigger clone is one base away. At the DNA level, this CDR3 is encoded by other sequences in the same sample as well. The chain joins TRBV5-1 to TRBJ1-3; possible D gene TRBD1, 6 bases. Deletions cut 4 bases from V and 4 bases from J, with 12 bases between. The germline CDR1 and CDR2 sequences are SGHRS and YFSETQ. The CDR3 totals 14 residues. CDR3 sequence (DNA): TGCGCCAGCAGCCCCGGGACACCAGGAAACACCATATATTTT. Encoded protein: CASSPGTPGNTIYF.

This clone was found many times. The chain joins TRBV30 to TRBJ1-2; 7 nucleotides align to TRBD1. V lost 3 bases and J lost 8; bases outside the gene matches: 15. CDR1 is GTSNPN, CDR2 SVGIG, per germline (reference sequence). There are 15 residues in the CDR3. This CDR3 reads CAWRAPANRGGGYTF. The CDR3, as DNA: TGTGCCTGGAGGGCACCCGCAAACAGGGGAGGAGGCTACACCTTC.

V and J are TRBV25-1 and TRBJ1-5, with 9 positions matching TRBD1. The CDR3 spans 16 residues. CDR1 and CDR2 from the germline V gene are MGHDK and SYGVNS. V shed 3 bases and J 5 bases; nucleotides not matched to a gene: 8. The chain's CDR3 is CASSDSGQGPHQPQHF. As DNA, the CDR3 is TGTGCCAGCAGTGATTCGGGACAGGGACCACATCAGCCCCAGCATTTT. The full variable domain, its missing parts supplied by reference TRBV25-1 and TRBJ1-5, is EADIYQTPRYLVIGTGKKITLECSQTMGHDKMYWYQQDPGMELHLIHYSYGVNSTEKGDLSSESTVSRIRTEHFPLTLESARPSHTSQYLCASSDSGQGPHQPQHFGDGTRLSIL.

The chain links TRBV29-1 to TRBJ1-5; no firm D call. Germline loops: CDR1 SQVTM, CDR2 ANQGSEA. V lost 4 bases, J lost 0 bases, and 10 bases lay in between. CDR3 length: 14 amino acids. As DNA, the CDR3 is TGCAGCGTTGGGTTGCTTGATAGCAATCAGCCCCAGCATTTT. It codes for CSVGLLDSNQPQHF.

DNA of the CDR3: TGTGCCAGTAGACAGGCCGGGGAATACAATGAGCAGTTCTTC. Amino acids: CASRQAGEYNEQFF. The chain recombines TRBV19 with TRBJ2-1; either TRBD1 or TRBD2 may supply D (5 bases each). The V gene lost 6 bases and the J gene lost 4 bases, with 13 bases spanning the gap. CDR3 size: 14 residues. Per the germline V gene, CDR1 is LNHDA and CDR2 is SQIVND (reference sequence).